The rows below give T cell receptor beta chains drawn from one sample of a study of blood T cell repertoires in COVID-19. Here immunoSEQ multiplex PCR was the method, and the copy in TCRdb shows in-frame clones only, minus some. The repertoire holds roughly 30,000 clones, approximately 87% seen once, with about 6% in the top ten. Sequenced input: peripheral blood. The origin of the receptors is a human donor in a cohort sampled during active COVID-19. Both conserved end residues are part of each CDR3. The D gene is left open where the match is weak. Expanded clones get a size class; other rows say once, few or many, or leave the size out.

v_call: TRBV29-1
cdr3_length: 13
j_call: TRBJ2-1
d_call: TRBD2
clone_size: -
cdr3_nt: TGCAGCGTGCGGGGGGGCTCCTACAATGAGCAGTTCTTC
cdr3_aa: CSVRGGSYNEQFF

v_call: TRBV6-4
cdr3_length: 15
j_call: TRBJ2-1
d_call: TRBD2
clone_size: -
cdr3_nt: TGTGCCAGCAGTGATAGGGCGGGGGACTACAATGAGCAGTTCTTC
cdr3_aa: CASSDRAGDYNEQFF

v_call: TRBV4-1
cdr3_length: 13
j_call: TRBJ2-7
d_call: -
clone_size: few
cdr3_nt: TGCGCCAGCAGTCCAAGGGGCATGGGGGAGCAGTACTTC
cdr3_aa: CASSPRGMGEQYF

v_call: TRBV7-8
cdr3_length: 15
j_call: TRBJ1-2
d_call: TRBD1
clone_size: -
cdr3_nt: TGTGCCAGCAGCTTAGGGACAGGGGGGGGCTATGGCTACACCTTC
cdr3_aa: CASSLGTGGGYGYTF

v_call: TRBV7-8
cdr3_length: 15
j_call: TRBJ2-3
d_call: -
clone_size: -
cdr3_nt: TGTGCCAGCAGCTTAGTTCCGCGGGGGCTAGATACGCAGTATTTT
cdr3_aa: CASSLVPRGLDTQYF

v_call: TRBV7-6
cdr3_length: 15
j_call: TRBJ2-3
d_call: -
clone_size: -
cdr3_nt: TGTGCCAGCAGCTTAACGCAAGGGGCCACAGATACGCAGTATTTT
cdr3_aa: CASSLTQGATDTQYF

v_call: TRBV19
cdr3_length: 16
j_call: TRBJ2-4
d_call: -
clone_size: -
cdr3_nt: TGTGCCAGTAGTATCGGACAGAGACTAGCCAAAAACATTCAGTACTTC
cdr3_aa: CASSIGQRLAKNIQYF

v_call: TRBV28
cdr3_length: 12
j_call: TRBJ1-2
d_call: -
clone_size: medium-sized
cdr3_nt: TGTGCCAGCAGCCGGAACGTGGGGGCCTACACCTTC
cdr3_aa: CASSRNVGAYTF

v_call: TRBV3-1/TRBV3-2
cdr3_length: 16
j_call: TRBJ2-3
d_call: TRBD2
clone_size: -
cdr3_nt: TGTGCCAGCAGCCAAAACCCCGGGGGGGCGGGAGATACGCAGTATTTT
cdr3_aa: CASSQNPGGAGDTQYF

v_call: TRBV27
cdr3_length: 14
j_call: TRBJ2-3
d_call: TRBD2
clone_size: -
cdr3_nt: TGTGCCAGCACCACAGCGGGGGGAGGAAATACGCAGTATTTT
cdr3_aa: CASTTAGGGNTQYF

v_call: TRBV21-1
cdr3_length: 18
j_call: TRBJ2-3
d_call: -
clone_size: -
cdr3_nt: TGTGCCAGCAGCAAAGAGGGGAGGAAGGGGTCAAGCACAGATACGCAGTATTTT
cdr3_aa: CASSKEGRKGSSTDTQYF

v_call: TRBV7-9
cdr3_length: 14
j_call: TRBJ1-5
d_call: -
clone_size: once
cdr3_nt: TGTGCCAGCAGCTCTACAGGGCCGGATCAGCCCCAGCATTTT
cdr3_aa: CASSSTGPDQPQHF

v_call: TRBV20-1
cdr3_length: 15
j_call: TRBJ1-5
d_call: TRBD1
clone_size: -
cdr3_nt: TGCAGTGCTAGTACCGGGACAGGGTCGAGTCAGCCCCAGCATTTT
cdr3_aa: CSASTGTGSSQPQHF

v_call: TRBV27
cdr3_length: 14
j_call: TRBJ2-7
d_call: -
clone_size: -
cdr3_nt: TGTGCCAGCAGTCCCCAGACAGGCCCCTACGAGCAGTACTTC
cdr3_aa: CASSPQTGPYEQYF

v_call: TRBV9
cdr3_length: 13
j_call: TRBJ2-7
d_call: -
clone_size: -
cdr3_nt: TGTGCCAGCAGCGTAGGGACTTCCTACGAGCAGTACTTC
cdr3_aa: CASSVGTSYEQYF

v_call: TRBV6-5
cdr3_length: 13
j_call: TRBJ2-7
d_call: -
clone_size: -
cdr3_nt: TGTGCCAGCAGTTACGGAGCCTCCTACGAGCAGTACTTC
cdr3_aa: CASSYGASYEQYF

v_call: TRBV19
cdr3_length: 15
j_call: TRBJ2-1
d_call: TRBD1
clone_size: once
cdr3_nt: TGTGCCAGTAGGGTCCGGGACAGTCCCTACAATGAGCAGTTCTTC
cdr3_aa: CASRVRDSPYNEQFF

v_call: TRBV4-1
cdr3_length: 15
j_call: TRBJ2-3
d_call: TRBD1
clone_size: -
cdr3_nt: TGCGCCAGCAGCCGGCTGGGGACAGGGTGGGATACGCAGTATTTT
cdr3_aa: CASSRLGTGWDTQYF

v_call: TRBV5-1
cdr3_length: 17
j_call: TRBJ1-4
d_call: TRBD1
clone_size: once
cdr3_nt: TGCGCCAGCAGCTCTCCGGGACAGGGAGTCGTGGGGGAAAAACTGTTTTTT
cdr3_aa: CASSSPGQGVVGEKLFF

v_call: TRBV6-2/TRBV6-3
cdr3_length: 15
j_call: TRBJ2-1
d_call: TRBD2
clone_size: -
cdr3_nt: TGTGCCAGCAGTTATTACGGGGGGGCCCACAATGAGCAGTTCTTC
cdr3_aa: CASSYYGGAHNEQFF

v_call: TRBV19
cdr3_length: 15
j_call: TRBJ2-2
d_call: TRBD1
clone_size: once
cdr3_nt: TGTGCCAGTAGTACATACAGGGGCCCCACCGGGGAGCTGTTTTTT
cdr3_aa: CASSTYRGPTGELFF

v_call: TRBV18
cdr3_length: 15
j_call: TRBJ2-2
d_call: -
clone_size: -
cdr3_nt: TGTGCCAGCTCACCACAGGGACAGAACACCGGGGAGCTGTTTTTT
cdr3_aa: CASSPQGQNTGELFF

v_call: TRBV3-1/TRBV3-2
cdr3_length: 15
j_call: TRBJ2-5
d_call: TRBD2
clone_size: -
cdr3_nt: TGTGCCAGCAGCCAGGCCCCTAGCGGGGCAGAGACCCAGTACTTC
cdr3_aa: CASSQAPSGAETQYF

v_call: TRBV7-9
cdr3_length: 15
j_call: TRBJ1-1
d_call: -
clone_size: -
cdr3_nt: TGTGCCAGCAGCCAAGGGCTGGGGGCGAACACTGAAGCTTTCTTT
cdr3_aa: CASSQGLGANTEAFF

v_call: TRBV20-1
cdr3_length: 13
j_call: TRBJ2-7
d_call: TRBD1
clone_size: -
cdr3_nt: TGCAGTGCTAGTTCGGGGACAGAGGTCCCCCAGTACTTC
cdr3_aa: CSASSGTEVPQYF

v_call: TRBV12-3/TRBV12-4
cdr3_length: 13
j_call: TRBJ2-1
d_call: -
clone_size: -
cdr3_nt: TGTGCCACCTCAAAAGGAGTATACAATGAGCAGTTCTTC
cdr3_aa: CATSKGVYNEQFF

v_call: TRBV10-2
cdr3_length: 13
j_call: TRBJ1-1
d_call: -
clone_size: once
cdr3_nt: TGCGCCAGCAAAGGGCTGCGGGACACTGAAGCTTTCTTT
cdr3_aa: CASKGLRDTEAFF

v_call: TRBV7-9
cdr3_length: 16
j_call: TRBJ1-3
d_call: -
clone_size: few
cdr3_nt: TGTGCCAGCAGCTCAACCCAGGGGAGCTCTGGAAACACCATATATTTT
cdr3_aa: CASSSTQGSSGNTIYF

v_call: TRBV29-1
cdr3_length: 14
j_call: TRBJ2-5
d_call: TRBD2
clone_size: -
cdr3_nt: TGCAGCGCCCCCAGCGGGGGGGCCCAAGAGACCCAGTACTTC
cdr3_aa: CSAPSGGAQETQYF

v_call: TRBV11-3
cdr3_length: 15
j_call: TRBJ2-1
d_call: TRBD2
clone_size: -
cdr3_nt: TGTGCCAGCAGCTCCGGACTAGCGGCAGACAATGAGCAGTTCTTC
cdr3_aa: CASSSGLAADNEQFF